The rows below give T cell receptor beta chains drawn from one sample of a study of cytomegalovirus exposure and HLA in healthy donors. Using immunoSEQ multiplex PCR, the repertoire was profiled, and TCRdb retains in-frame clones only, with some absent. Among tens of thousands of clones, just under 85% were seen once, and the ten largest hold 5.6%. Sequenced sample: PBMCs. All receptors derive from a young woman in good health and CMV-seropositive. Each CDR3 is given with its conserved first and last residue. D genes are given only for firm matches. Rows may omit the clone size; those that give it use once, few, many or a size class.

CDR3aa: CASSHLGVGRLDEQYF
CDR3nt: TGTGCCAGCAGCCATTTGGGCGTGGGGAGGCTTGACGAGCAGTACTTC
abundance: -
v_gene: TRBV27
d_gene: -
j_gene: TRBJ2-7

CDR3aa: CSVGSLQGVGYGYTF
CDR3nt: TGCAGCGTTGGGTCCTTACAGGGTGTAGGCTATGGCTACACCTTC
abundance: -
v_gene: TRBV29-1
d_gene: -
j_gene: TRBJ1-2

CDR3aa: CASSEVDRDTGELFF
CDR3nt: TGTGCCAGCAGTGAAGTCGACAGGGACACCGGGGAGCTGTTTTTT
abundance: -
v_gene: TRBV25-1
d_gene: TRBD1
j_gene: TRBJ2-2

CDR3aa: CASSSFTGLNYNEQFF
CDR3nt: TGTGCCAGCAGTTCGTTTACGGGGTTGAACTACAATGAGCAGTTCTTC
abundance: -
v_gene: TRBV6-5
d_gene: -
j_gene: TRBJ2-1

CDR3aa: CASSLGQVQSGNTIYF
CDR3nt: TGCGCCAGCAGCTTGGGACAGGTCCAATCTGGAAACACCATATATTTT
abundance: -
v_gene: TRBV5-1
d_gene: -
j_gene: TRBJ1-3

CDR3aa: CASSQVSPGDYEQYF
CDR3nt: TGCGCCAGCAGCCAAGTCTCTCCGGGGGACTACGAGCAGTACTTC
abundance: -
v_gene: TRBV4-1
d_gene: -
j_gene: TRBJ2-7

CDR3aa: CASSPVVGAVSEQYF
CDR3nt: TGTGCCAGCAGTCCGGTGGTGGGAGCGGTAAGCGAGCAGTACTTC
abundance: -
v_gene: TRBV6-6
d_gene: -
j_gene: TRBJ2-7

CDR3aa: CSVEEPSGGAYNEQFF
CDR3nt: TGCAGCGTTGAGGAACCTAGCGGGGGGGCCTACAATGAGCAGTTCTTC
abundance: once
v_gene: TRBV29-1
d_gene: TRBD2
j_gene: TRBJ2-1

CDR3aa: CATSTPSGIRYF
CDR3nt: TGTGCCACCAGCACCCCTAGCGGGATTCGGTACTTC
abundance: -
v_gene: TRBV15
d_gene: TRBD2
j_gene: TRBJ2-4

CDR3aa: CASTSGSFMNTEAFF
CDR3nt: TGTGCCAGCACCTCGGGGTCGTTCATGAACACTGAAGCTTTCTTT
abundance: -
v_gene: TRBV12-1
d_gene: -
j_gene: TRBJ1-1

CDR3aa: CASSEIPLAGGYNEQFF
CDR3nt: TGTGCCAGCAGTGAAATCCCCCTAGCGGGAGGGTACAATGAGCAGTTCTTC
abundance: -
v_gene: TRBV6-1
d_gene: TRBD2
j_gene: TRBJ2-1

CDR3aa: CATSTGTGVETQYF
CDR3nt: TGTGCCACCAGCACAGGGACAGGGGTGGAGACCCAGTACTTC
abundance: -
v_gene: TRBV15
d_gene: TRBD1
j_gene: TRBJ2-5

CDR3aa: CASSPKPDSFGGYTF
CDR3nt: TGTGCCAGCAGCCCCAAGCCCGACAGTTTTGGTGGCTACACCTTC
abundance: -
v_gene: TRBV14
d_gene: -
j_gene: TRBJ1-2

CDR3aa: CASSQILATGRLYEQYF
CDR3nt: TGTGCCAGCAGCCAAATTCTCGCAACAGGTAGACTCTACGAGCAGTACTTC
abundance: -
v_gene: TRBV7-8
d_gene: -
j_gene: TRBJ2-7

CDR3aa: CASSLLTGSLYGYTF
CDR3nt: TGTGCCAGCAGCTTATTGACAGGAAGTCTCTATGGCTACACCTTC
abundance: once
v_gene: TRBV7-8
d_gene: -
j_gene: TRBJ1-2

CDR3aa: CASSPRSAGSTDTQYF
CDR3nt: TGTGCCAGCAGCCCTCGATCGGCGGGGAGCACAGATACGCAGTATTTT
abundance: once
v_gene: TRBV9
d_gene: -
j_gene: TRBJ2-3

CDR3aa: CASSATRNSYEQYF
CDR3nt: TGTGCCAGCAGCGCTACTAGAAACTCCTACGAGCAGTACTTC
abundance: -
v_gene: TRBV2
d_gene: -
j_gene: TRBJ2-7

CDR3aa: CASSLRPSGFYEQYF
CDR3nt: TGTGCCAGCAGCTTAAGGCCTAGCGGGTTTTACGAGCAGTACTTC
abundance: -
v_gene: TRBV5-6
d_gene: TRBD2
j_gene: TRBJ2-7